These 20 T cell receptor beta chains originate from one sample sequenced in a study of shared clonotypes between healthy human individuals (dated by TCRdb to 2018 to 2020). To prepare the library, the immunoSEQ multiplex PCR assay was applied. In TCRdb, the immuneACCESS table is reduced to in-frame sequences with V and J assigned. These tables do not hold every clone; where another copy was compared, an unresolved V gene accounts for under half, and the others remain unexplained. The sample profile shows under 1,100,000 clones; around 74% of them were found once. Less than 1.5% of the sample lies in the top ten. Sequenced sample: memory CD4+ T cells sorted from blood. Reading the label with the study, this specimen's cell subset or site is: CD45RA-negative fraction. Receptor source: a man between 18 and 35 years old in good health.

The chain couples TRBV5-6 to TRBJ2-3, with TRBD2 identical over 10 bases. With 2 bases clipped from V and 2 bases from J, the junction kept 5 bases outside the gene matches. Germline V gene lookup returns CDR1 SGHDT and CDR2 YYEEEE. The CDR3 is 16 residues long. The CDR3 here is CASSLRLAGYTDTQYF. CDR3 nucleotides: TGTGCCAGCAGCTTACGACTAGCGGGCTACACAGATACGCAGTATTTT.

The gene calls are TRBV4-1 and TRBJ2-5; 7 nucleotides line up with TRBD1. After removal of 2 bases from V and 4 bases from J, the junction contained 7 bases not matched to a gene. The CDR3 has 15 residues. From germline, CDR1 is MGHRA and CDR2 YSYEKL. CDR3: CASSQPDRAIETQYF. CDR3 bases: TGCGCCAGCAGCCAACCTGACAGGGCAATAGAGACCCAGTACTTC.

In regard to this clone: The same CDR3 also results from other DNA sequences found in this sample. V and J are TRBV5-1 and TRBJ1-4, with D perhaps matching TRBD1 (5 bases). CDR1 is SGHRS, CDR2 YFSETQ, per germline. This CDR3 comprises 14 residues. Trimming removed 3 bases at V and 1 base at J, with 7 bases between. In nucleotides, the CDR3 is TGCGCCAGCAGCTCGGGGGGAACTAATGAAAAACTGTTTTTT. This encodes CASSSGGTNEKLFF.

The gene calls are TRBV6-1 and TRBJ2-7; 8 positions agree with TRBD1. V was clipped by 6 bases and J by 7 bases; unmatched bases: 2. CDR1 is MNHNS and CDR2 is SASEGT in the germline V gene. The CDR3 consists of 11 residues. In DNA, the CDR3 is TGTGCCAGCAGCAGACAGGGGGAGCAGTACTTC. It translates to CASSRQGEQYF.

The DNA for the CDR3 is TGCGCCAGCAGTTCGGATCTAACCTACGAGCAGTACTTC. Amino acids: CASSSDLTYEQYF. The genes are TRBV10-1 and TRBJ2-7; unclear D gene. CDR1 is WNHNN, CDR2 SYGVQD, per germline (reference sequence). The CDR3 is 13 amino acids. With 5 bases removed from V and 2 bases from J, the gap between germline ends came to 10 bases.

The chain uses TRBV5-1 and TRBJ2-3; TRBD2 aligns across 9 bases. V dropped 3 bases and J dropped 1; count of bases not matched to a gene: 6. The CDR3 runs 16 residues. CDR1 and CDR2 from the germline V gene are SGHRS and YFSETQ. The CDR3 here is CASSSNSGGRTDTQYF. CDR3 DNA: TGCGCCAGCAGCTCAAATAGCGGGGGACGCACAGATACGCAGTATTTT.

This clone was recorded only once. The genes are TRBV15 and TRBJ2-5; TRBD2 might be the D (6 bases). Germline V CDR1 and CDR2: LNHNV, YYDKDF (reference sequence). Deletions cut 1 base from V and 4 bases from J, with 7 bases between. The CDR3 runs to 13 residues. The CDR3 protein is CATSRVAVETQYF. The CDR3 DNA reads TGTGCCACCAGCAGAGTAGCGGTAGAGACCCAGTACTTC.

This clone occurred a few times. The V gene is TRBV6-5, the J gene TRBJ2-1; D call uncertain. Germline CDR1 is MNHEY and CDR2 is SVGAGI. V was shortened by 6 bases and J by 5 bases, with 14 bases between the two germline ends. The CDR3 loop spans 14 amino acids. The CDR3 sequence: CASRRLGVNNEQFF. For the CDR3, the DNA is TGTGCCAGCAGGCGATTGGGTGTCAACAATGAGCAGTTCTTC.

The genes are TRBV2 and TRBJ2-1; the D gene could be TRBD1 or TRBD2 (5 bases each). The germline CDR1 and CDR2 sequences are SNHLY and FYNNEI. The CDR3 consists of 12 residues. Between the trimmed V and J ends, which lost 8 bases and 5 bases, there was a span of 10 bases. Written as DNA, the CDR3 is TGTGCCAGCGCCCGGGACGACAATGAGCAGTTCTTC. This sequence encodes CASARDDNEQFF.

The V gene is TRBV7-3, the J gene TRBJ2-3, with 10 nucleotides matching TRBD2. The CDR3 is 16 residues long. V was pared by 5 bases and J by 6 bases, with 11 bases of the junction left unmatched. Per germline, CDR1 SGHTA and CDR2 FQGTGA. The CDR3 is CASSTEITSGADTQYF. The CDR3 DNA follows: TGTGCCAGCAGCACAGAGATAACTAGCGGGGCGGATACGCAGTATTTT.

CDR3 DNA sequence: TGTGCCAGCAGCCCTCAAGGTTGGGGCGGGAGGGACGCCGGTACGCAGTATTTT. Translating it yields CASSPQGWGGRDAGTQYF. The chain joins TRBV7-2 to TRBJ2-3, with 9 bases that match TRBD2. Trimming took 5 bases from V and 8 from J; bases not matched to a gene: 20. Germline V gene lookup returns CDR1 SGHTA and CDR2 FQGNSA. The CDR3 is made up of 18 amino acids.

This clone was recorded a few times. The chain uses TRBV12-2 and TRBJ1-1; the D call of TRBD1 is as the table states it, not checked on the DNA. TRBV12-2 is a pseudogene. This CDR3 has 13 residues. CDR3 DNA sequence: TGTGCAAGTCGACCACAGGGGAACACTGAAGCTTTCTTT. Its translation is CASRPQGNTEAFF.

Concerning this clone itself: It may be a read error: a sequence one base away is much more abundant. The rearrangement links TRBV7-9 to TRBJ2-7; 8 bases match TRBD2. Germline trimming cut 0 bases from V and 5 bases from J; bases unmatched to any gene: 6. The CDR3 covers 15 residues. Germline V lookup: CDR1 SEHNR, CDR2 FQNEAQ (reference sequence). As DNA, the CDR3 is TGTGCCAGCAGCTTAGCCAGCGGGAGCTTCGACGAGCAGTACTTC. Translating gives CASSLASGSFDEQYF.

The chain recombines TRBV5-4 with TRBJ1-4; 7 nucleotides match TRBD1. Germline CDR1 reads SGHNT; CDR2 reads YYREEE (reference sequence). The CDR3 loop spans 17 amino acids. The J segment lost 5 bases and the V segment lost 2 bases, leaving 12 bases of the junction unmatched. CDR3 nucleotides: TGTGCCAGCAGCTTATCCGGGACAGCTACTTTAAATGAAAAACTGTTTTTT. Residues: CASSLSGTATLNEKLFF.

J is TRBJ2-1 and V is TRBV5-6, with TRBD1 matching over 7 bases. Per germline, CDR1 SGHDT and CDR2 YYEEEE. V dropped 4 bases and J dropped 2; count of bases not matched to a gene: 3. The CDR3 is 14 amino acids. CDR3 DNA: TGTGCCAGCAGCCGGGACAGACCCTACAATGAGCAGTTCTTC. This translates into CASSRDRPYNEQFF.

This chain connects TRBV30 to TRBJ2-1, with 9 bases aligning to TRBD2. Germline V gene data show CDR1 as GTSNPN and CDR2 as SVGIG (reference sequence). The CDR3 extends over 13 amino acids. The V gene end was trimmed by 4 bases and the J gene end by 8 bases; junction bases not matched to a gene: 6. CDR3 in DNA: TGTGCCTGGATGGCGGGAGGGCCATATGAGCAGTTCTTC. Amino acids: CAWMAGGPYEQFF.

Regarding this clone: Within the sample, other DNA sequences also encode this same CDR3. J is TRBJ2-7 and V is TRBV5-1; 9 nucleotides agree with TRBD1. The CDR3 extends over 14 amino acids. J lost 1 base, V lost 4 bases, and 3 bases had no gene match. Germline CDR1 reads SGHRS; CDR2 reads YFSETQ. The CDR3 DNA is TGCGCCAGCAGCGTGACAGGGGGGTCCTACGAGCAGTACTTC. This translates into CASSVTGGSYEQYF.

The chain employs TRBV5-4 and TRBJ2-5; D tentatively reads TRBD1 or TRBD2 (5 bases each). In germline, CDR1 is SGHNT, CDR2 YYREEE (reference sequence). There are 15 residues in the CDR3. Trimming removed 4 bases at V and 1 base at J, with 14 bases between. CDR3 sequence: CASSLGTLAQETQYF. For the CDR3, the DNA is TGTGCCAGCAGCCTTGGGACCCTCGCCCAAGAGACCCAGTACTTC.

The V call is TRBV2, the J call TRBJ2-7; D may be TRBD2 (6 bases). This CDR3 is 15 amino acids long. The germline V gene has CDR1 SNHLY and CDR2 FYNNEI. Trimming took off 8 bases at V and 4 bases at J, with 21 bases between the two ends. CDR3 nucleotides: TGTGCCAGCTCTGCAGTGTTGTTCGGGAGATACGAGCAGTACTTC. Its protein product is CASSAVLFGRYEQYF.

V and J are TRBV5-1 and TRBJ2-5, with TRBD2 as a possible D gene (7 bases). Deletions cut 4 bases from V and 5 bases from J, with 18 bases between. The germline gives CDR1 SGHRS, CDR2 YFSETQ. The CDR3 length is 15 residues. The chain's CDR3 is CASSPAGGREETQYF. CDR3 nucleotide sequence: TGCGCCAGCAGCCCCGCCGGGGGGCGAGAGGAGACCCAGTACTTC. Full variable domain (rest looked up from reference TRBV5-1 and TRBJ2-5): KAGVTQTPRYLIKTRGQQVTLSCSPISGHRSVSWYQQTPGQGLQFLFEYFSETQRNKGNFPGRFSGRQFSNSRSEMNVSTLELGDSALYLCASSPAGGREETQYFGPGTRLLVL.